A single TCR beta chain is shown here with its context. A read error may account for a junction end that differs from germline. These data originate in a study of response to subunit inactivated influenza vaccine. TCRdb used MiXCR to reprocess the RT-PCR reads, holding one entry per CDR3 protein. The table lists roughly 550,000 distinct CDR3 sequences, 20% to 25% of them singletons. The CDR3 has 12 amino acids. These data also featured in a second study, about T cells expressing NK-cell markers. Per that paper: TCR beta libraries carry UMIs added by 5'RACE template switching.

This clonotype was sampled from a man in his fifties who received an inactivated influenza vaccine. The source material was CD4+ T cells sorted from PBMCs, sampled approximately 12 days after vaccination. The V and J genes are TRBV12-3 or TRBV12-4 and TRBJ2-1, with no clear D. In DNA form, the CDR3 reads TGTGCCAGCAGTTTAGGGGTAGGCTGGCGAATCTTC. Its translation: CASSLGVGWRIF.